This is a list of T cell receptor beta chains from one sample in a study of PD-L1 blockade in urothelial cancer. The method was immunoSEQ multiplex PCR; TCRdb's version includes in-frame clones alone and lacks a portion of them. The sample comprises about 55,000 clones, roughly 80% of which are singletons, and approximately 4% rests with the top ten. Sequenced material: PBMCs, taken around atezolizumab (anti-PD-L1) treatment. All receptors come from a man aged 65 to 85 with urothelial cancer. Each CDR3 is given with its conserved first and last residue. A D gene is named only where the DNA matches it firmly. The size field is filled for only some rows; it gives once, few, many or a size class.

cdr3_nt cdr3_aa v_call d_call clone_size j_call
TGTGCCAGCAGGCAGCCGGGACAGGGAGATGGCTACACCTTC CASRQPGQGDGYTF TRBV7-2 TRBD1 once TRBJ1-2
TGTGCCATCAGGGGACAGGGTTTGACTGAAGCTTTCTTT CAIRGQGLTEAFF TRBV10-3 TRBD1 NA TRBJ1-1
TGTGCCAGCAGGGAGTTTCGCGAGCAGTACTTC CASREFREQYF TRBV2 NA few TRBJ2-7
TGTGCCAGCAGCTCGACCGGGACAGGGGGTAATCAGCCCCAGCATTTT CASSSTGTGGNQPQHF TRBV7-2 TRBD1 few TRBJ1-5
TGCGCCAGCAGCCAACTTGAGCGGGGCGAAGAGCAGTTCTTC CASSQLERGEEQFF TRBV4-3 TRBD2 NA TRBJ2-1
TGTGCCATCAGTGAGGGGACTCCCGGGATGAACACTGAAGCTTTCTTT CAISEGTPGMNTEAFF TRBV10-3 NA NA TRBJ1-1
TGCGCCAGCAGCTTTTGGAGGGACCCCCAAGAGACCCAGTACTTC CASSFWRDPQETQYF TRBV5-1 NA few TRBJ2-5
TGTGCCAGCAGCCAAGAGGCCACCGTGGGGGGTACTGAAGCTTTCTTT CASSQEATVGGTEAFF TRBV4-2 NA NA TRBJ1-1
TGTGCCAGCAGCCGACTAGGGCGGTCCTACGAGCAGTACTTC CASSRLGRSYEQYF TRBV28 NA NA TRBJ2-7
TGTGCCAGCAGCTTTCCTAGCGTTTTGAATGAGCAGTTCTTC CASSFPSVLNEQFF TRBV7-8 NA NA TRBJ2-1
TGTGCCAGCAGCTTAGGGGGGACTAGCGTAAATGAGCAGTTCTTC CASSLGGTSVNEQFF TRBV7-9 TRBD2 NA TRBJ2-1
TGTGCCAGCAGCCACATGATCCTTCGACAGGGGAGGAGGTACAATGAGCAGTTCTTC CASSHMILRQGRRYNEQFF TRBV27 TRBD1 NA TRBJ2-1
TGTGCCAGCAGGCGTACCACTAGCGGGGGATACAATGAGCAGTTCTTC CASRRTTSGGYNEQFF TRBV11-2 TRBD2 NA TRBJ2-1
TGTGCCAGCTCTAGGGCAGGGGCCACTGAAGCTTTCTTT CASSRAGATEAFF TRBV18 NA few TRBJ1-1
TGTGCCAGCAGCTTCCGGGACAGGGGAAGGGTTGGCTACACCTTC CASSFRDRGRVGYTF TRBV13 TRBD1 NA TRBJ1-2
TGTGCCAGCAGCTTAGAGCCAGGCCCTACCTACGAGCAGTACTTC CASSLEPGPTYEQYF TRBV11-3 NA once TRBJ2-7
TGTGCCAGCAGCTACCGACAGGCCCCTTTCCGCCAGCCCCAGCATTTT CASSYRQAPFRQPQHF TRBV6-5 NA NA TRBJ1-5
TGTGCCAGCTCACCGGGGCAACAGGGGAGCACTGAAGCTTTCTTT CASSPGQQGSTEAFF TRBV18 TRBD1 NA TRBJ1-1
TGCGCCAGCAGCCAAGCCACAGGGTGGGGAAACACCATATATTTT CASSQATGWGNTIYF TRBV7-9 NA once TRBJ1-3
TGTGCCAGCAGCCCGCGGGGGACATACAATGAGCAGTTCTTC CASSPRGTYNEQFF TRBV7-9 NA NA TRBJ2-1
TGTGCCAGCAGCGGGACAGGGAATAGCAATCAGCCCCAGCATTTT CASSGTGNSNQPQHF TRBV6-1 TRBD1 NA TRBJ1-5
TGTGCCAGCAGCCCGCAGCGGGGGCCTCAAGAGACCCAGTACTTC CASSPQRGPQETQYF TRBV7-3 TRBD2 NA TRBJ2-5
TGTGCCAGCACCTCGGAGGGACAGTGGGATGAAAAACTGTTTTTT CASTSEGQWDEKLFF TRBV6-1 TRBD1 NA TRBJ1-4
TGTGCCAGCAGAAAGACAACGAACACCGGGGAGCTGTTTTTT CASRKTTNTGELFF TRBV2 NA NA TRBJ2-2
TGTGCCAGTAGAAGCGAGCGGGCTTATGGCTACACCTTC CASRSERAYGYTF TRBV19 NA NA TRBJ1-2
TGTGCCAGCAGCTTAGTCTCCGGCAGGGAGGGCTATGGCTACACCTTC CASSLVSGREGYGYTF TRBV7-8 NA NA TRBJ1-2
TGTGCCAGCAGCGTAGGCATGGCGTCGGGATCAGGAGCTTTCTTT CASSVGMASGSGAFF TRBV9 NA NA TRBJ1-1
TGTGCCAGCAGCACCCAAACAGGGAGCCTTAGCACAGATACGCAGTATTTT CASSTQTGSLSTDTQYF TRBV5-6 NA NA TRBJ2-3
TGTGCCTGGAGTCCTGAGGGTTATCAGCCCCAGCATTTT CAWSPEGYQPQHF TRBV30 NA once TRBJ1-5
TGTGCCATCAGTGAGTCGAGGGCCAACACTGAAGCTTTCTTT CAISESRANTEAFF TRBV10-3 NA once TRBJ1-1
TGTGCCAGCAGTGACTCCCGACAGGGGTATCAGCCCCAGCATTTT CASSDSRQGYQPQHF TRBV6-6 TRBD1 few TRBJ1-5
TGTGCCAGCAGTGGAGGACAGGGGTACACCTTC CASSGGQGYTF TRBV2 TRBD1 few TRBJ1-2
TGTGCCAGCAGCTTTCGCACTAGCGGGAACAATGAGCAGTTCTTC CASSFRTSGNNEQFF TRBV7-9 TRBD2 NA TRBJ2-1
TGTGCCAGCAGTGTAAGGTCTAGCGGGAGTAGTTCCGAGCAGTACTTC CASSVRSSGSSSEQYF TRBV2 TRBD2 NA TRBJ2-7
TGTGCCAGCAGTTACTCGACGAGAGGAGGTGAAAAACTGTTTTTT CASSYSTRGGEKLFF TRBV6-5 NA NA TRBJ1-4
TGTGCCAGTACCGGACAGAACACAGATACGCAGTATTTT CASTGQNTDTQYF TRBV19 NA NA TRBJ2-3
TGTGCCAGCCCCGCGAAGGGACTAGCGGCAGATACGCAGTATTTT CASPAKGLAADTQYF TRBV2 TRBD2 once TRBJ2-3
TGCGCCAGCAGCTTGGAGGGGCGGAACACTGAAGCTTTCTTT CASSLEGRNTEAFF TRBV5-1 NA NA TRBJ1-1
TGTGCCAGCAGCCCCCGGAGGGGCACTAATGAAAAACTGTTTTTT CASSPRRGTNEKLFF TRBV7-2 NA NA TRBJ1-4
TGTGCCAGCAGCTTAGTATTCGGGCAGGGGGCCAGAGAGACCCAGTACTTC CASSLVFGQGARETQYF TRBV11-3 TRBD1 NA TRBJ2-5
TGTGCCAGCAGCTTAGCAGCAGGGACAGGGGGCTGGGCTAATGAAAAACTGTTTTTT CASSLAAGTGGWANEKLFF TRBV7-2 TRBD1 once TRBJ1-4
TGTGCCAGCAGCCCAGGACAGGGCGCAGATACGCAGTATTTT CASSPGQGADTQYF TRBV13 TRBD1 NA TRBJ2-3
TGTGCCAGCAGTTTTCCGACAGGGTCAGGATTGAGCAATCAGCCCCAGCATTTT CASSFPTGSGLSNQPQHF TRBV28 TRBD1 few TRBJ1-5
TGTGCCATCAGTGAGGGACAGGAGAACACTGAAGCTTTCTTT CAISEGQENTEAFF TRBV10-3 TRBD1 NA TRBJ1-1
TGTGCCAGCAGCCCCCGGCGGGTTAGCGGCAGCACAGATACGCAGTATTTT CASSPRRVSGSTDTQYF TRBV13 NA NA TRBJ2-3